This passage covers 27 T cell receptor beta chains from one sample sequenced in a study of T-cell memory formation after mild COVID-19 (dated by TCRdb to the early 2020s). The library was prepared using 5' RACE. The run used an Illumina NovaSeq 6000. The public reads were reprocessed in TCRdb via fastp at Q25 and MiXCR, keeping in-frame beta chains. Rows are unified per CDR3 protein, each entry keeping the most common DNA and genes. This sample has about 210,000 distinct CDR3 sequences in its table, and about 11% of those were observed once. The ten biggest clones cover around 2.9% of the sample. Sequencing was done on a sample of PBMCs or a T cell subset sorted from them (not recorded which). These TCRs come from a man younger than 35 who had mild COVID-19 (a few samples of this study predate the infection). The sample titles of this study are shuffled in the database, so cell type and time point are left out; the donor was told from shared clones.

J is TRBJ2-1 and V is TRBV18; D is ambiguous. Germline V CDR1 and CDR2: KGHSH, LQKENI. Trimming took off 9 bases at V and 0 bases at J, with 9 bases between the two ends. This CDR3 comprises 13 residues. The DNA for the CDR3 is TGTGCCAGTGGAAGACCCTCCTACAATGAGCAGTTCTTC. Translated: CASGRPSYNEQFF.

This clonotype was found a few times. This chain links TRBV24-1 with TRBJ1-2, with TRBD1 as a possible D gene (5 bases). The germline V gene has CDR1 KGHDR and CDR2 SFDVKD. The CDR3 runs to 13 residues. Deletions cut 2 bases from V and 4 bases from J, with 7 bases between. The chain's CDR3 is CATSDWGTYGYTF. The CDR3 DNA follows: TGTGCCACCAGTGATTGGGGGACCTATGGCTACACCTTC.

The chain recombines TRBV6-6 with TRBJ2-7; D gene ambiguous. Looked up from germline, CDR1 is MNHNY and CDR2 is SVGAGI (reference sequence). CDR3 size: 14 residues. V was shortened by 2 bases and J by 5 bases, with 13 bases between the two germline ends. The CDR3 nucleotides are TGTGCCAGCAGTTACCCAGGCAGATCCGACGAGCAGTACTTC. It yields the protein CASSYPGRSDEQYF.

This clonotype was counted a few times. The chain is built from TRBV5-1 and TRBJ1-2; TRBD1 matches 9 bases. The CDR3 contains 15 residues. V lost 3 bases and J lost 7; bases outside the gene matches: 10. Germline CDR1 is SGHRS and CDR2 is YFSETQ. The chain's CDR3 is CASSWSGTGQAGYTF. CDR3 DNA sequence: TGCGCCAGCAGCTGGAGCGGGACAGGGCAGGCTGGCTACACCTTC.

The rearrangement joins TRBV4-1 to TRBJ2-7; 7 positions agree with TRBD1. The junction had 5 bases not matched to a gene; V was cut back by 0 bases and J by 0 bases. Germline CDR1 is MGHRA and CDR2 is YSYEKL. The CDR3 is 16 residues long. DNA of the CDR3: TGCGCCAGCAGCCAAGACCGCTGGACAGGCTCCTACGAGCAGTACTTC. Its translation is CASSQDRWTGSYEQYF.

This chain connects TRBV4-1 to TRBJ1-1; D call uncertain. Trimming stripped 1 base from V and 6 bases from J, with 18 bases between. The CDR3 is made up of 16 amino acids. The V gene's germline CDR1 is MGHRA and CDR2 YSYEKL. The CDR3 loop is CASSQGSRRVAAEAFF. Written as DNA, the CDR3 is TGCGCCAGCAGCCAAGGGTCCCGGAGGGTGGCTGCTGAAGCTTTCTTT.

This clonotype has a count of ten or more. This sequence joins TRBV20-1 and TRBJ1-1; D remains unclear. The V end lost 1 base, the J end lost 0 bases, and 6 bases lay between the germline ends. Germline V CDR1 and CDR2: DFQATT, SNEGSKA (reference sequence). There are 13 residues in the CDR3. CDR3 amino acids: CSARGGLNTEAFF. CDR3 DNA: TGCAGTGCTAGAGGGGGATTGAACACTGAAGCTTTCTTT.

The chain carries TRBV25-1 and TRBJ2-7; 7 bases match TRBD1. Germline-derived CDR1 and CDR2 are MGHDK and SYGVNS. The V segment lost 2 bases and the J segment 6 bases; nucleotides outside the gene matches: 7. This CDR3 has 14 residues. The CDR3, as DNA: TGTGCCAGCAGTGAACCAGGGGGTAAAAGCGAGCAGTACTTC. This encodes CASSEPGGKSEQYF.

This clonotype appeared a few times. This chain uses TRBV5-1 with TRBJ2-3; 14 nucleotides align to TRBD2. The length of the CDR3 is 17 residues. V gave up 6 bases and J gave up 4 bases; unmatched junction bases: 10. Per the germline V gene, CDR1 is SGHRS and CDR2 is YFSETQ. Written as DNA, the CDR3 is TGCGCCAGCACCGGGACTAGCGGGGGATCTTTCTCAGATACGCAGTATTTT. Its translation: CASTGTSGGSFSDTQYF.

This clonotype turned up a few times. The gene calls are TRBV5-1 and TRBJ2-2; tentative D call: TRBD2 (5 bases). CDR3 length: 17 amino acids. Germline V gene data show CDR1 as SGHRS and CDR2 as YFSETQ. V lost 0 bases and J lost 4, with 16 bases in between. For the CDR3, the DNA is TGCGCCAGCAGCTTGGGTGCCCTGGGAGTCGGCACCGGGGAGCTGTTTTTT. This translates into CASSLGALGVGTGELFF.

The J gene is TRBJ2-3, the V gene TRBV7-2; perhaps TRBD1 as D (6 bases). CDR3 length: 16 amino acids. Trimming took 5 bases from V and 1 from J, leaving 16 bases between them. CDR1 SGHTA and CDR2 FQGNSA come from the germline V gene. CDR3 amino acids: CASSTDTGSGTDTQYF. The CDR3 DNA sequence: TGTGCCAGCAGCACCGATACAGGGAGCGGCACAGATACGCAGTATTTT. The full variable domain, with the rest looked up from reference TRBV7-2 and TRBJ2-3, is GAGVSQSPSNKVTEKGKDVELRCDPISGHTALYWYRQSLGQGLEFLIYFQGNSAPDKSGLPSDRFSAERTGGSVSTLTIQRTQQEDSAVYLCASSTDTGSGTDTQYFGPGTRLTVL.

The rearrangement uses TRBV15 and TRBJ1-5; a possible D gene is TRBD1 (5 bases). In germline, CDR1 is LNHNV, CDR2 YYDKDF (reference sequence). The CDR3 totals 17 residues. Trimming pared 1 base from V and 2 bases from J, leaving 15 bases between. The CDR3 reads CATSRVRLVRGNQPQHF. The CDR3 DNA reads TGTGCCACCAGCAGAGTTAGGCTAGTCAGGGGCAATCAGCCCCAGCATTTT.

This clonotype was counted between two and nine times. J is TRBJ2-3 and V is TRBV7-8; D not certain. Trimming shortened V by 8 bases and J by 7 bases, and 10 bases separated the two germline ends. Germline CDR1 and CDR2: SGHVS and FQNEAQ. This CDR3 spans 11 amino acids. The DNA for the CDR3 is TGTGCCAGCTCGCTGAGGAATACGCAGTATTTT. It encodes CASSLRNTQYF.

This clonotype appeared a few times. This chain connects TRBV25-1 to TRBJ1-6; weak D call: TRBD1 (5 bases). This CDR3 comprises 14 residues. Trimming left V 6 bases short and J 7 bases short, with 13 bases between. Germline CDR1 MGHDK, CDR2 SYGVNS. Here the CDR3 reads CASRGDLPNSPLHF. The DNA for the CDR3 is TGTGCCAGCAGGGGGGACCTGCCGAATTCACCCCTCCACTTT.

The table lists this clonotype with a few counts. The CDR3 DNA follows: TGTGCCAGCCAGCGGGAGACCGAGCAGTACTTC. This encodes CASQRETEQYF. The chain is built from TRBV7-2 and TRBJ2-7, with 8 bases fitting TRBD2. The V gene end was trimmed by 8 bases and the J gene end by 6 bases; junction bases not matched to a gene: 3. The germline gives CDR1 SGHTA, CDR2 FQGNSA. This CDR3 has 11 amino acids.

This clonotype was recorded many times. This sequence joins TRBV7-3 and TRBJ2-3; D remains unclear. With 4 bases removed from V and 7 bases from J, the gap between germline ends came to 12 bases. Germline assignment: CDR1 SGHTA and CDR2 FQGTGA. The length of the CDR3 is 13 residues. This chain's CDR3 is CASSSRADNTQYF. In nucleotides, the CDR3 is TGTGCCAGCAGCTCAAGGGCTGACAATACGCAGTATTTT.

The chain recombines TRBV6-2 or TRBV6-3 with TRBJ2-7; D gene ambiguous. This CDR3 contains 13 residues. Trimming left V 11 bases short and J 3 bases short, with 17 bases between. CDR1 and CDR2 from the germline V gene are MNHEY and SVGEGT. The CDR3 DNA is TGTGCCGTCGAATTGACTCGAAACTACGAGCAGTACGTC. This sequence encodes CAVELTRNYEQYV.

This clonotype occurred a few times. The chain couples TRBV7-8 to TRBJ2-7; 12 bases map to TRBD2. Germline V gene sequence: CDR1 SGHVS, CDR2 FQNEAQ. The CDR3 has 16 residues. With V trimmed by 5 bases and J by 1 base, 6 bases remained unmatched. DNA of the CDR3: TGTGCCAGCAGCCCGCGACTAGCGGGGGTTTCCTACGAGCAGTACTTC. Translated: CASSPRLAGVSYEQYF.

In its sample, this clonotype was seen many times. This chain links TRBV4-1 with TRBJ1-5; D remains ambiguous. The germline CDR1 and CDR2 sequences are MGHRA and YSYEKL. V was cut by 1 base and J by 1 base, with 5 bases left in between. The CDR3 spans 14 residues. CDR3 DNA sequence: TGCGCCAGCAGCCAAGTTGGCAGCAATCAGCCCCAGCATTTT. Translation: CASSQVGSNQPQHF.

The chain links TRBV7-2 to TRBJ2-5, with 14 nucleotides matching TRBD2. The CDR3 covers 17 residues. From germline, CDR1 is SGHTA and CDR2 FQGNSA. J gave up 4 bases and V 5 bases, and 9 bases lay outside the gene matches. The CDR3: CASSRGTSGGGRETQYF. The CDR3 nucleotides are TGTGCCAGCAGCAGAGGGACTAGCGGGGGAGGTAGAGAGACCCAGTACTTC.

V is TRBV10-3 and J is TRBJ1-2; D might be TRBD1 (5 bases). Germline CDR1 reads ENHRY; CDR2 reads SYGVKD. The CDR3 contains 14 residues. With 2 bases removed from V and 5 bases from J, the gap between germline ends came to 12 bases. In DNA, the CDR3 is TGTGCCATCAGTGAGGGGGGGACCTCATATGGCTACACCTTC. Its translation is CAISEGGTSYGYTF.

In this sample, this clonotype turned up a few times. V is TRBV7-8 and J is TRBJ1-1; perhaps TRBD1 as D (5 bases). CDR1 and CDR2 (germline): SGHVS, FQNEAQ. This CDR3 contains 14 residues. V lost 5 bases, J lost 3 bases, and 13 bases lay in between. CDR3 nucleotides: TGTGCCAGCAGCCCAGGGACCTTACACACTGAAGCTTTCTTT. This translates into CASSPGTLHTEAFF.

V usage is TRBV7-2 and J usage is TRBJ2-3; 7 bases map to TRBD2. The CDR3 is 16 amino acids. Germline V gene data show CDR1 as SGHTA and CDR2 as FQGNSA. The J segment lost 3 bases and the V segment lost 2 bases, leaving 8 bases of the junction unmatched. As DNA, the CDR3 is TGTGCCAGCAGCTTATGGGCTAGCGGTAATACAGATACGCAGTATTTT. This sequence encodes CASSLWASGNTDTQYF.

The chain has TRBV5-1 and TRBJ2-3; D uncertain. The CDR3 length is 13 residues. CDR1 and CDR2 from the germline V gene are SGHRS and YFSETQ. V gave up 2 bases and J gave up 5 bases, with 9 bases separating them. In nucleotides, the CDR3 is TGCGCCAGCAGCTTCGCTAGACGAGATACGCAGTATTTT. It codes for CASSFARRDTQYF.

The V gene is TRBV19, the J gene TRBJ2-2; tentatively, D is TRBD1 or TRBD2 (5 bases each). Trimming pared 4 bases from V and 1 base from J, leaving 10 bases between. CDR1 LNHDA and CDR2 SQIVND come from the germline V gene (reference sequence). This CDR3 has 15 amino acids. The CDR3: CASSRGTVNTGELFF. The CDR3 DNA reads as TGTGCCAGTAGTAGGGGGACGGTGAACACCGGGGAGCTGTTTTTT.

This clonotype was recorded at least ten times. The CDR3 DNA reads as TGTGCCAGCAGTTTAGGCGGGGACAGCGAGGAAGCTTTCTTT. It encodes CASSLGGDSEEAFF. The chain carries TRBV28 and TRBJ1-1; 7 bases are shared with TRBD1. The ends lost 2 bases at V and 8 bases at J; junction bases unmatched: 8. This CDR3 region has 14 residues. Germline loops: CDR1 MDHEN, CDR2 SYDVKM.

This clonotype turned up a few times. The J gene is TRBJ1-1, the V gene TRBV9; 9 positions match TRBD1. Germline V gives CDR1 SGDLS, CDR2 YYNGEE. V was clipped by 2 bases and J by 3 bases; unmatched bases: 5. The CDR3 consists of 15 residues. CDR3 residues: CASSVEGQGYTEAFF. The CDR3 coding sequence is TGTGCCAGCAGCGTTGAGGGACAGGGATACACTGAAGCTTTCTTT.